This TCR beta chain came from a study of read filtering for tumor transcriptome and immune sequencing. Study-wide context: Among patients, 17 were male and more than 13 female, aged roughly 45 to 80 (mean around 66). R-ISS stage counts were eight or nine for I, roughly 15 for II, 7 for III.

General study results and limits: Roughly four fifths of IR-seq clonotypes had one read, totaling roughly 3.5% of reads; RNA-seq: around 70% and 40%.

Germline V gene lookup returns CDR1 ENHRY and CDR2 SYGVKD. This CDR3 spans 12 amino acids. Molecular barcoded adaptors covering alpha/delta and beta/gamma chains were used on approximately 400 ng RNA. TCRdb called the reads again in MiXCR, with one record for every CDR3 protein. The table has 40,000 or so distinct CDR3 sequences, about 14% seen once. At the time of active disease, bone marrow was collected from every patient. This clonotype occurred many times. The target antigen is unknown. V gene TRBV10-3 combines with J gene TRBJ1-1; 9 bases agree with TRBD1. Source material: a population of CD138-negative cells sorted from bone marrow. This clonotype was obtained from a donor at least 40 years old with multiple myeloma. CDR3 protein: CVTQGAGTEAFF. As DNA, the CDR3 is TGTGTAACACAGGGGGCAGGGACTGAAGCTTTCTTT.